This T cell receptor (beta chain) derives from a study of response to subunit inactivated influenza vaccine. TCRdb used MiXCR to reprocess the RT-PCR reads, holding one entry per CDR3 protein. The sample carries approximately 500,000 distinct CDR3 sequences, approximately 20% recorded once. This clonotype came up many times. These data were also filed under a second study, of T cells expressing NK-cell markers. That investigation notes: UMIs accompanied the 5'RACE template switching by which TCR beta cDNA was made.

The clonotype originates from a man in his fifties who received an inactivated influenza vaccine. The source was CD4+ T cells sorted from PBMCs, collected 11 to 12 days after vaccination.

The CDR3 is CASSLGSLIQAFF. Written as DNA, the CDR3 is TGTGCCAGCAGTTTAGGCTCGTTAATTCAAGCTTTCTTT. This chain uses TRBV12-3 or TRBV12-4 with TRBJ1-1; D not certain. This CDR3 contains 13 residues. Trimming cost V 1 base and J 9 bases, with 12 bases left between them.